A selection of T cell receptor beta chains follows, all from one sample in a study of blood T cell repertoires in COVID-19. TCRdb's copy holds only in-frame clones and misses some; the assay was immunoSEQ multiplex PCR. The repertoire consists of approximately 76,000 clones, with more than 70% occurring once and the leading ten covering about 40%. Sequenced input: peripheral blood. These receptors were obtained from a woman at least 80 years old with active or convalescent COVID-19. Both conserved end residues are part of each CDR3. D genes are given only for firm matches. The size of a clone is reported for some rows only, either as once, few or many, or as a class for expanded clones.

J gene,V gene,clone size,D gene,CDR3 DNA,CDR3 protein
TRBJ2-1,TRBV10-3,few,TRBD1,TGTGCCATCAGTGGCCCCGGGACAGGATACAATGAGCAGTTCTTC,CAISGPGTGYNEQFF
TRBJ2-5,TRBV6-2/TRBV6-3,-,TRBD2,TGTGCCAGCAGTTACGGTGTTCGACTAGCGGGACAAGAGACCCAGTACTTC,CASSYGVRLAGQETQYF
TRBJ2-3,TRBV4-1,-,-,TGCGCCAGCAGCCAAGGGGTCCCCGGGTCAGGCACAGATACGCAGTATTTT,CASSQGVPGSGTDTQYF
TRBJ2-7,TRBV9,-,-,TGTGCCAGCAGCAAAGGCGACATTGCCTACGAGCAGTACTTC,CASSKGDIAYEQYF
TRBJ2-3,TRBV7-6,once,-,TGTGCCAGCAGCTTAGGCGGAGGCCGGACAGATACGCAGTATTTT,CASSLGGGRTDTQYF
TRBJ2-5,TRBV4-1,-,-,TGCGCCAGCAGCCATTTGGACAGCCGCGGGGAGACCCAGTACTTC,CASSHLDSRGETQYF
TRBJ1-2,TRBV5-4,once,TRBD1,TGTGCCAGCAGCTTGACGGGACAGGGTTATGGCTACACCTTC,CASSLTGQGYGYTF
TRBJ2-1,TRBV30,once,TRBD1,TGTGCCTGGAGCCTCGGGACAGGGGTAAACAATGAGCAGTTCTTC,CAWSLGTGVNNEQFF
TRBJ2-5,TRBV7-2,-,TRBD2,TGTGCCAGCAGCTTACGAGGACTAGCCCCCAGCGGGACCCAGTACTTC,CASSLRGLAPSGTQYF
TRBJ2-1,TRBV7-2,-,-,TGTGCCAGCAGCTTGGAGGGGAGCGGCTACAATGAGCAGTTCTTC,CASSLEGSGYNEQFF
TRBJ2-1,TRBV19,-,-,TGTGCCAGTAGTATAGGTTCGGGAGTTCGCAATGAGCAGTTCTTC,CASSIGSGVRNEQFF
TRBJ1-2,TRBV13,few,TRBD1,TGTGCCAGCAGCTCCACAGGGGTCTTTGGCTACACCTTC,CASSSTGVFGYTF
TRBJ2-3,TRBV18,-,TRBD1,TGTGCCAGCTCCCTGACAGGGGATAGCACAGATACGCAGTATTTT,CASSLTGDSTDTQYF
TRBJ2-7,TRBV5-1,-,TRBD1,TGCGCCAGCAGCTCCGGGACAGGGGACTACGAGCAGTACTTC,CASSSGTGDYEQYF
TRBJ2-5,TRBV6-2/TRBV6-3,-,-,TGTGCCAGCAGTTACTTTGGTTCTACGGGAGAGACCCAGTACTTC,CASSYFGSTGETQYF
TRBJ2-3,TRBV14,-,-,TGTGCCAGCAGCCGGGCCATCACAGATACGCAGTATTTT,CASSRAITDTQYF
TRBJ2-2,TRBV7-8,-,-,TGTGCCAGCAGCCCCGTTGCCGGGGAGCTGTTTTTT,CASSPVAGELFF
TRBJ1-2,TRBV6-5,-,-,TGTGCCAGCTCCTCTACGGGACTTTTTGGCTACACCTTC,CASSSTGLFGYTF
TRBJ2-5,TRBV28,-,TRBD2,TGTGCCAGCAGTCCAGCTAGCGGGGGCGAGACCCAGTACTTC,CASSPASGGETQYF
TRBJ2-5,TRBV5-6,-,-,TGTGCCAGCAGCCGGGCCGGAGGAGAGACCCAGTACTTC,CASSRAGGETQYF
TRBJ1-2,TRBV6-6,-,TRBD1,TGTGCCAGCAGCCTCACAGGGGACTATGGCTACACCTTC,CASSLTGDYGYTF
TRBJ1-3,TRBV7-2,few,-,TGTGCCAGCAGCTTAGGGGTAACGGGGGGCACCATATATTTT,CASSLGVTGGTIYF
TRBJ2-7,TRBV7-8,-,TRBD1,TGTGCCAGCAGCTTAGCCTCCGGGACAGGGCAATACGAGCAGTACTTC,CASSLASGTGQYEQYF
TRBJ2-1,TRBV5-4,-,TRBD2,TGTGCCAGCAGCTTATGGGGGGGGGACGCAAATGAGCAGTTCTTC,CASSLWGGDANEQFF
TRBJ2-7,TRBV2,-,TRBD1,TGTGCCAGCAGTCTGGGACAGCCCTACGAGCAGTACTTC,CASSLGQPYEQYF
TRBJ2-5,TRBV6-4,-,-,TGTGCCAGCAGTCCGCTTTGTGAGGAGACCCAGTACTTC,CASSPLCEETQYF
TRBJ1-6,TRBV6-5,-,TRBD1,TGTGCCAGCAGACCCGACAGGGTTGGGTCACCCCTCCACTTT,CASRPDRVGSPLHF
TRBJ1-6,TRBV4-1,-,TRBD1,TGCGCCAGCAGCCAAGCGGGACAGCGCAGCTCCTATAATTCACCCCTCCACTTT,CASSQAGQRSSYNSPLHF
TRBJ2-1,TRBV13,-,TRBD1,TGTGCCAGCAGCCCTCCGGACAGGGAGAGCTCCTACAATGAGCAGTTCTTC,CASSPPDRESSYNEQFF
TRBJ1-6,TRBV6-5,-,-,TGTGCCAGCAGTTACTGGAGGGGAGATAATTCACCCCTCCACTTT,CASSYWRGDNSPLHF
TRBJ1-4,TRBV15,once,-,TGTGCCACCAGCCCATACCGGCGGCTTGAAAAACTGTTTTTT,CATSPYRRLEKLFF
TRBJ1-3,TRBV30,-,-,TGTGCCTACCGCCCCGTTTCGGGTGCCGGAAACACCATATATTTT,CAYRPVSGAGNTIYF
TRBJ1-5,TRBV21-1,few,-,TGTGCCAGCAGCCAAGGCGCGGGGGACGTGGGTCAGCCCCAGCATTTT,CASSQGAGDVGQPQHF
TRBJ2-1,TRBV10-1,-,TRBD2,TGCGCCAGCAGCCCCGGGACTAGCTTATCCAATGAGCAGTTCTTC,CASSPGTSLSNEQFF
TRBJ2-5,TRBV6-5,-,-,TGTGCCAGCAGTTACTCTGGAGGGACAGTCCAAGAGACCCAGTACTTC,CASSYSGGTVQETQYF
TRBJ1-2,TRBV6-6,-,-,TGTGCCAGCAGTTACGGGCAGGGACTTAACTATGGCTACACCTTC,CASSYGQGLNYGYTF